Presented here are 23 T cell receptor beta chains from one specimen sequenced in a study of blood T cells in healthy people across ages. A J-beta primer mix and a sample-barcoded 5' primer were used in a second PCR of roughly 7 to 12 cycles. In TCRdb, the 5' RACE reads were re-called with MiXCR into one record per CDR3 protein. Of 890,000 or so distinct CDR3 sequences listed, 62% are singletons. Material for sequencing was blood. These receptors were obtained from a man aged 30-40 years in good health.

On this clonotype: At one end, the junction sequence differs from germline, possibly due to a read error. The chain is built from TRBV11-3 and TRBJ2-1, with D uncertain. CDR1 SGHNT and CDR2 YENEEA come from the germline V gene. CDR3 length: 15 residues. DNA of the CDR3: TGTGCCGGCAGCTTAGATCCCGGTAGCAACAATGAGCAGTTCTTC. This gives the protein CAGSLDPGSNNEQFF. The whole variable domain, filled in from reference TRBV11-3 and TRBJ2-1, reads EAGVVQSPRYKIIEKKQPVAFWCNPISGHNTLYWYLQNLGQGPELLIRYENEEAVDDSQLPKDRFSAERLKGVDSTLKIQPAELGDSAVYLCAGSLDPGSNNEQFFGPGTRLTVL.

This chain uses TRBV27 with TRBJ2-1, with unresolved D. V was cut by 2 bases and J by 0 bases, with 14 bases left in between. Germline CDR1 MNHEY, CDR2 SMNVEV (reference sequence). The length of the CDR3 is 17 residues. The DNA of the CDR3 is TGTGCCAGCAGTTTAATGCGGACCGTGAGCTCCTACAATGAGCAGTTCTTC. Protein product: CASSLMRTVSSYNEQFF.

This clonotype was picked up a small number of times. The DNA for the CDR3 is TGTGCCAGCAGTCCGTGGTCCGGTGAGGGTAGGAATGAGCAGTTCTTC. This translates into CASSPWSGEGRNEQFF. The chain employs TRBV28 and TRBJ2-1, with TRBD2 as a possible D gene (5 bases). The CDR3 has 16 amino acids. Trimming cost V 5 bases and J 7 bases, with 21 bases left between them. Per germline, CDR1 MDHEN and CDR2 SYDVKM. The full variable domain, rest sourced from reference TRBV28 and TRBJ2-1, is DVKVTQSSRYLVKRTGEKVFLECVQDMDHENMFWYRQDPGLGLRLIYFSYDVKMKEKGDIPEGYSVSREKKERFSLILESASTNQTSMYLCASSPWSGEGRNEQFFGPGTRLTVL.

This clonotype appeared once. Mismatch with germline at one junction end may stem from a read error. The gene calls are TRBV28 and TRBJ2-3; 8 positions agree with TRBD1. The CDR3 is 16 residues long. Germline V gene sequence: CDR1 MDHEN, CDR2 SYDVKM. CDR3 coding DNA: TGTGCCAGCGAAAGACAGGGGCGAACTAGCACGGATACGCAGTATTTT. Its protein product is CASERQGRTSTDTQYF.

The CDR3 DNA follows: TGCGCCAGCAGCTTGGGAGAGGTAACCCACAATGAGCAGTTCTTC. It specifies CASSLGEVTHNEQFF. This rearrangement joins TRBV5-1 to TRBJ2-1; D gene uncertain. Germline V gene sequence: CDR1 SGHRS, CDR2 YFSETQ. V was clipped by 0 bases and J by 5 bases, with 12 bases between them. The length of the CDR3 is 15 residues. Together with reference TRBV5-1 and TRBJ2-1, the CDR3 gives the full variable domain: KAGVTQTPRYLIKTRGQQVTLSCSPISGHRSVSWYQQTPGQGLQFLFEYFSETQRNKGNFPGRFSGRQFSNSRSEMNVSTLELGDSALYLCASSLGEVTHNEQFFGPGTRLTVL.

The chain links TRBV20-1 to TRBJ2-1; D is unresolved. CDR1 is DFQATT and CDR2 is SNEGSKA in the germline V gene (reference sequence). V lost 3 bases, J lost 0 bases, and 12 bases lay in between. This CDR3 comprises 15 residues. The CDR3 DNA is TGCAGTGCTAGTTCAGCCCCAAGCTCCTACAATGAGCAGTTCTTC. It encodes CSASSAPSSYNEQFF.

This clonotype was detected a few times. The J gene is TRBJ1-2, the V gene TRBV2; tentative D call: TRBD1 (6 bases). This CDR3 is 13 amino acids long. In germline, CDR1 is SNHLY, CDR2 FYNNEI. V lost 4 bases and J 3 bases, leaving 9 bases between the germline ends. CDR3 coding DNA: TGTGCCAGCAGTGCAGGGGTAGACTATGGCTACACCTTC. Protein: CASSAGVDYGYTF.

The chain uses TRBV7-6 and TRBJ2-2; D unresolved. Trimming cost V 5 bases and J 0 bases, with 16 bases left between them. This CDR3 is 17 amino acids long. The germline CDR1 and CDR2 sequences are SGHVS and FNYEAQ. The CDR3 reads CASSPLEWTANTGELFF. In nucleotides, the CDR3 is TGTGCCAGCAGCCCCTTGGAGTGGACGGCGAACACCGGGGAGCTGTTTTTT.

The chain combines TRBV7-9 with TRBJ1-2; D might be TRBD1 (6 bases). V was cut by 5 bases and J by 5 bases, with 15 bases left in between. The CDR3 has 14 residues. Germline CDR1 is SEHNR and CDR2 is FQNEAQ (reference sequence). CDR3 region: CASSPGTWKYGYTF. CDR3 bases: TGTGCCAGCAGCCCCGGGACATGGAAATATGGCTACACCTTC.

This clonotype has a handful of counts. The rearrangement links TRBV29-1 to TRBJ2-5; D possibly corresponds to TRBD1 (5 bases). Trimming cost V 8 bases and J 5 bases, with 12 bases left between them. CDR3 length: 11 residues. Germline V gene lookup returns CDR1 SQVTM and CDR2 ANQGSEA. CDR3 bases: TGCAGCACCGGACATTTGGAGACCCAGTACTTC. It is translated as CSTGHLETQYF.

The J gene is TRBJ2-1, the V gene TRBV3-1; TRBD2 is a possible D gene (5 bases). The J call may not be correct, given that the DNA end is closer to TRBJ2-7. Germline V gene data show CDR1 as LGHDT and CDR2 as YNNKEL (reference sequence). The CDR3 length is 14 residues. The CDR3 nucleotides are TGTGCCAGCAGCCAACAGCCCCTCCGGGGCGAGCAGTACTTC. Translating it yields CASSQQPLRGEQYF.

With respect to this clonotype: This clone may be a read error of a much larger clone one base away. V usage is TRBV2 and J usage is TRBJ1-6; 9 nucleotides agree with TRBD1. The germline V gene encodes CDR1 SNHLY and CDR2 FYNNEI. CDR3 length: 15 residues. CDR3 amino acids: CTSSETGTGSEPLHF. As DNA, the CDR3 is TGTACCAGCAGTGAGACCGGGACAGGGAGTGAACCCCTCCACTTT.

This clonotype was seen a single time. V and J are TRBV6-6 and TRBJ2-1; possible D gene TRBD2, 6 bases. The germline V gene has CDR1 MNHNY and CDR2 SVGAGI (reference sequence). This CDR3 has 16 amino acids. V lost 7 bases and J 9 bases, leaving 25 bases between the germline ends. CDR3 region: CASTRMVEGKKSEQFF. The DNA for the CDR3 is TGTGCCAGCACCCGGATGGTGGAGGGGAAAAAGAGTGAGCAGTTCTTC.

The chain has TRBV7-2 and TRBJ1-4; unclear D gene. Germline V lookup: CDR1 SGHTA, CDR2 FQGNSA. The CDR3 is 15 amino acids. Between the trimmed V and J ends, which lost 0 bases and 0 bases, there was a span of 5 bases. The CDR3 sequence: CASSLAPSTNEKLFF. The CDR3 region has the DNA TGTGCCAGCAGCTTAGCGCCCTCAACTAATGAAAAACTGTTTTTT.

The chain recombines TRBV14 with TRBJ1-6; no reliable D call. Per germline, CDR1 SGHDN and CDR2 FVKESK. Trimming shortened V by 8 bases and J by 6 bases, and 11 bases separated the two germline ends. The CDR3 runs to 13 residues. The CDR3 region has the DNA TGTGCCAGCGGCTATCACAGTAATTCACCCCTCCACTTT. It translates to CASGYHSNSPLHF. The full variable domain, completed using reference TRBV14 and TRBJ1-6, is EAGVTQFPSHSVIEKGQTVTLRCDPISGHDNLYWYRRVMGKEIKFLLHFVKESKQDESGMPNNRFLAERTGGTYSTLKVQPAELEDSGVYFCASGYHSNSPLHFGNGTRLTVT.

J is TRBJ2-7 and V is TRBV28, with D tentatively TRBD1 (6 bases). Germline CDR1 is MDHEN and CDR2 is SYDVKM. This CDR3 is built from 13 residues. V gave up 5 bases and J gave up 4 bases, with 12 bases separating them. DNA for the CDR3: TGTGCCAGCAGTAAACTAACAGGGTACGAGCAGTACTTC. It codes for CASSKLTGYEQYF.

This chain joins TRBV20-1 and TRBJ2-5; possible D gene TRBD2, 5 bases. The V gene's germline CDR1 is DFQATT and CDR2 SNEGSKA (reference sequence). CDR3 length: 16 amino acids. The ends were cut back, 0 bases at V and 2 bases at J, with 16 bases in the middle. CDR3 amino acids: CSARDASRGPQETQYF. The CDR3 coding sequence is TGCAGTGCTAGAGATGCCTCACGGGGTCCTCAAGAGACCCAGTACTTC.

This rearrangement joins TRBV3-1 to TRBJ2-5; TRBD2 agrees at 9 bases. With the DNA end fitting TRBJ2-7 better, the J assignment may be wrong. The germline CDR1 and CDR2 sequences are LGHDT and YNNKEL (reference sequence). This CDR3 has 15 residues. CDR3 nucleotide sequence: TGTGCCAGCAGCCAATCGATAGCGGGGGCCTACGAGCAGTACTTC. Its translation is CASSQSIAGAYEQYF.

This rearrangement joins TRBV10-3 to TRBJ1-1; tentative D call: TRBD1 (5 bases). The CDR3 contains 14 residues. V lost 2 bases, J lost 2 bases, and 9 bases lay in between. Per the germline V gene, CDR1 is ENHRY and CDR2 is SYGVKD. CDR3 amino acids: CAISETGGNTEAFF. Written as DNA, the CDR3 is TGTGCCATCAGTGAGACGGGGGGTAACACTGAAGCTTTCTTT.

This clonotype was detected only once. At one of its ends the junction is not consistent with the germline gene, which may arise from a read error. The rearrangement uses TRBV12-3 or TRBV12-4 and TRBJ2-7; no clear D gene. The CDR3 is 12 amino acids. The CDR3 loop is CTSSLISHEQYF. Written as DNA, the CDR3 is TGTACCAGCAGTTTAATCTCCCACGAGCAGTACTTC.

V usage is TRBV25-1 and J usage is TRBJ2-3; 8 bases map to TRBD2. Trimming cost V 6 bases and J 0 bases; bases outside gene matches: 11. The CDR3 has 17 residues. CDR1 and CDR2 from the germline V gene are MGHDK and SYGVNS. CDR3 protein: CASSEAAGGSSTDTQYF. In DNA form, the CDR3 reads TGTGCCAGCAGCGAGGCGGCGGGGGGCTCTAGCACAGATACGCAGTATTTT.

This sequence joins TRBV27 and TRBJ2-1; D is undetermined. The V gene's germline CDR1 is MNHEY and CDR2 SMNVEV (reference sequence). V was cut by 0 bases and J by 10 bases, with 13 bases left in between. The CDR3 runs to 14 residues. CDR3 protein: CASSLSRSLIEQFF. The CDR3 nucleotides read TGTGCCAGCAGTTTATCGAGATCTCTAATAGAGCAGTTCTTC.

The gene calls are TRBV29-1 and TRBJ1-1; the D is unclear. V gave up 4 bases and J gave up 10 bases, with 13 bases separating them. Germline assignment: CDR1 SQVTM and CDR2 ANQGSEA. The CDR3 extends over 11 amino acids. CDR3 region: CSVAQDGRAFF. CDR3 nucleotide sequence: TGCAGCGTTGCCCAGGACGGGAGAGCTTTCTTT.